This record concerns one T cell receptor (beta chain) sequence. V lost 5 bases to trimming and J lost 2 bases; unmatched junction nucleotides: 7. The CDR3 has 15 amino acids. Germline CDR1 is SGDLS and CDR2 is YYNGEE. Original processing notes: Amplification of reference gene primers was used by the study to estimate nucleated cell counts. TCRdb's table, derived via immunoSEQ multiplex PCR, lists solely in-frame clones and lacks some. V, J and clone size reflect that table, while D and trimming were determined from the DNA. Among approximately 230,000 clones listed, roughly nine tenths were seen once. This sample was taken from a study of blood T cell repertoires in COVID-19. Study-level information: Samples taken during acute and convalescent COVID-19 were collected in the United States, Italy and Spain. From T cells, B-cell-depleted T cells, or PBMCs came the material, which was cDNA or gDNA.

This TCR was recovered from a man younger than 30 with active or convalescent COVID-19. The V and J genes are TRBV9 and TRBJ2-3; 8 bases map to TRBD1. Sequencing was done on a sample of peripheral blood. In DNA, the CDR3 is TGTGCCAGCAGTCAGGGGGCAAGGAACACAGATACGCAGTATTTT. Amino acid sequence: CASSQGARNTDTQYF.